This is a list of T cell receptor beta chains from one sample in a study of T cell repertoires in cytomegalovirus infection. TCRdb passed the reads through MiXCR, listing each CDR3 protein once. The table has under 850,000 distinct CDR3 sequences, 35% seen once. Specimen: PBMCs. These receptors all stem from a human donor in good health (CMV status not recorded). Some clones in this sample may be carry-over from other donors' samples. CDR3s include the opening cysteine and the closing phenylalanine or tryptophan. The D gene is left open where the match is weak. The size field is filled for only some rows; it gives once, few, many or a size class.

d_gene: -; v_gene: TRBV28; j_gene: TRBJ1-6; abundance: -; CDR3nt: TGTGCCAGCATCTTTGACGGGCCTAATTCACCCCTCCAATTT; CDR3aa: CASIFDGPNSPLQF
d_gene: -; v_gene: TRBV19; j_gene: TRBJ1-5; abundance: -; CDR3nt: TGTGCCAGTAGTATTCAACTCGGGGTAGTAGGTCAGCCCCAGCATTTT; CDR3aa: CASSIQLGVVGQPQHF
d_gene: TRBD1; v_gene: TRBV7-9; j_gene: TRBJ1-2; abundance: -; CDR3nt: TGTGCCAGCAGCTTTACCGGGACAGGGGTGAGGGGCTACACCTTC; CDR3aa: CASSFTGTGVRGYTF
d_gene: -; v_gene: TRBV29-1; j_gene: TRBJ2-6; abundance: few; CDR3nt: TGCAGCGTTGTGCACTCTGGGGCCAACGTCCTGACTTTC; CDR3aa: CSVVHSGANVLTF
d_gene: -; v_gene: TRBV20-1; j_gene: TRBJ2-7; abundance: -; CDR3nt: TGCAGACCCGGAGGAACTAGTTACGAGCAGTACTTC; CDR3aa: CRPGGTSYEQYF
d_gene: -; v_gene: TRBV28; j_gene: TRBJ2-3; abundance: few; CDR3nt: TGTGCCAGCAGTTCCCTAGGGGGGGCTAGCACAGATACGCAGTATTTT; CDR3aa: CASSSLGGASTDTQYF
d_gene: -; v_gene: TRBV6-1; j_gene: TRBJ2-5; abundance: few; CDR3nt: TGTGCCAGCAGAGTCGACAGTCAAGAGACCCAGTACTTC; CDR3aa: CASRVDSQETQYF
d_gene: TRBD2; v_gene: TRBV6-2/TRBV6-3; j_gene: TRBJ2-3; abundance: -; CDR3nt: TGTGCCAGCAGTTACTCGAGGCTAGCGGAAGCCGCCGGACCCACAGATACGCAGTATTTT; CDR3aa: CASSYSRLAEAAGPTDTQYF
d_gene: TRBD1; v_gene: TRBV7-9; j_gene: TRBJ1-6; abundance: -; CDR3nt: TGTGCCACACGGGACAGGGTTGACAATTCACCCCTCCACTTT; CDR3aa: CATRDRVDNSPLHF
d_gene: -; v_gene: TRBV15; j_gene: TRBJ1-6; abundance: few; CDR3nt: TGTGCCACCAGCGGAACCGGGACGCCCCTCCACTTT; CDR3aa: CATSGTGTPLHF
d_gene: -; v_gene: TRBV3-1; j_gene: TRBJ2-1; abundance: many; CDR3nt: TGTGCCAGCAGCCAAGACTCCGAACTGGCTTACAATGAGCAGTTCTTC; CDR3aa: CASSQDSELAYNEQFF
d_gene: -; v_gene: TRBV20-1; j_gene: TRBJ2-5; abundance: -; CDR3nt: TGCAGTGCTCACTGGGTCCAAGAGACCCAGTACTTC; CDR3aa: CSAHWVQETQYF
d_gene: TRBD2; v_gene: TRBV20-1; j_gene: TRBJ2-5; abundance: -; CDR3nt: TGCAGTGCTAGAGAAGAGCGGGAGGGAGAGACCCAGTACTTC; CDR3aa: CSAREEREGETQYF
d_gene: -; v_gene: TRBV12-3/TRBV12-4; j_gene: TRBJ1-2; abundance: few; CDR3nt: TGTGCCAGCAGTGACGGGACGCATGGCTACACCTTC; CDR3aa: CASSDGTHGYTF
d_gene: -; v_gene: TRBV7-2; j_gene: TRBJ2-1; abundance: many; CDR3nt: TGTGCCAGCAGCTCCACGCTGGAGCGGTACAATGAGCAGTTCTTC; CDR3aa: CASSSTLERYNEQFF
d_gene: -; v_gene: TRBV15; j_gene: TRBJ2-6; abundance: few; CDR3nt: TGTGCCACCAGCAGAGTGGTAGGGGCCATTACGCCTTACTCTGGGGCCAACGTCCTGACTTTC; CDR3aa: CATSRVVGAITPYSGANVLTF
d_gene: TRBD1; v_gene: TRBV29-1; j_gene: TRBJ2-3; abundance: -; CDR3nt: TGCAGCGTTTACAGGGGGCGCCTAGATACGCAGTATTTT; CDR3aa: CSVYRGRLDTQYF
d_gene: TRBD2; v_gene: TRBV7-6; j_gene: TRBJ2-1; abundance: few; CDR3nt: TGTGCCAGCAGACGTACTAGCGGGAGAGAAGATGAGCAGTTCTTC; CDR3aa: CASRRTSGREDEQFF
d_gene: TRBD2; v_gene: TRBV7-2; j_gene: TRBJ2-7; abundance: -; CDR3nt: TGTGCCAGCAGCTTATCTTGGGGCGGGGGCTACGAGCAGTACTTC; CDR3aa: CASSLSWGGGYEQYF
d_gene: TRBD2; v_gene: TRBV19; j_gene: TRBJ2-1; abundance: -; CDR3nt: TGTGCCAGTGGACGGCGGGCGGGAGGTGAGCAGTTCTTC; CDR3aa: CASGRRAGGEQFF